This T cell receptor beta chain emerged from a study of monozygotic twins with inflammatory bowel disease. General study points: Resolution of different T cell subtypes was not achieved. In patient repertoires, differing immunosuppressive treatments may have added some variability.

As regards this clonotype: Its antigen is still unknown.

One entry per CDR3 protein, without DNA, is what TCRdb gives after re-calling the 5' RACE reads. This listing includes over 150,000 distinct CDR3 sequences. The CDR3 totals 13 residues. Germline loops: CDR1 LNHDA, CDR2 SQIVND (reference sequence). After skipping T cell sorting, the authors isolated total RNA from whole blood. The gene calls are TRBV19 and TRBJ1-5; checking the TCRdb D call of TRBD1 is not possible without DNA. Sequenced sample: blood. This TCR was recovered from a human donor with ulcerative colitis or Crohn's disease, or a healthy co-twin of an affected twin (not recorded which). The CDR3 here is CASSGGLDQPQHF.